This T cell receptor (beta chain) was documented in a study of patients and donors after allogeneic stem cell transplantation. Germline CDR1 and CDR2: LGHNA and YNFKEQ. V lost 3 bases, J lost 3 bases, and 8 bases stayed unmatched. The CDR3 has 16 residues. TCRdb reprocessed the RT-PCR reads via MiXCR and lists one record per CDR3 protein. The sample includes some 150,000 distinct CDR3 sequences, roughly 35% seen only once; the top ten take approximately 50%. This TCR was recovered from a human donor who was either an allogeneic HSCT recipient or a stem cell or donor lymphocyte infusion donor (not recorded which). It is not recorded whose cells these are; they may come from a transplant donor. The sample comprised blood, either unsorted or a sorted T cell fraction (not recorded which). V is TRBV4-2 and J is TRBJ2-5, with TRBD1 matching over 9 bases. In DNA form, the CDR3 reads TGTGCCAGCAGCCAGGCGACCAGGACAGGGGAAGAGACCCAGTACTTC. Protein: CASSQATRTGEETQYF.